This T cell receptor beta chain was sequenced in a study of blood T cell repertoires in COVID-19. Looking at the study overall: The samples span acute and convalescent COVID-19 from the United States, Italy and Spain. Nucleic acid was either cDNA or gDNA, and it came from T cells, B-cell-depleted T cells, or PBMCs.

In the original analysis: The assay estimated nucleated cells by amplifying reference gene primers. Some clones are missing from TCRdb's copy, which holds only in-frame ones; the method was immunoSEQ multiplex PCR. Clonal size and the V and J genes are those of that table, whereas D and trimming came from the DNA. The data show 220,000 or so clones, around 83% seen once. The CDR3 extends over 15 amino acids. Germline V gives CDR1 SGHTS, CDR2 YDEGEE. After removal of 0 bases from V and 4 bases from J, the junction contained 4 bases not matched to a gene. The chain carries TRBV5-8 and TRBJ2-1, with 7 bases fitting TRBD1. Specimen: peripheral blood. The sequence derives from a man aged 45-65 years who had recovered from COVID-19. This CDR3 is CASSLAGQSYNEQFF. The CDR3 bases are TGTGCCAGCAGCTTGGCGGGACAGTCATACAATGAGCAGTTCTTC. The whole variable domain, remainder taken from reference TRBV5-8 and TRBJ2-1, is EAGVTQSPTHLIKTRGQQATLRCSPISGHTSVYWYQQALGLGLQFLLWYDEGEERNRGNFPPRFSGRQFPNYSSELNVNALELEDSALYLCASSLAGQSYNEQFFGPGTRLTVL.